The 2 T cell receptor beta chains listed next were all sequenced from one sample in a study of blood T cell repertoires in COVID-19. The repertoire was sequenced with immunoSEQ multiplex PCR; TCRdb's copy has only in-frame clones and lacks some. The table includes around 49,000 clones, roughly 93% detected once. Sequences were obtained from peripheral blood. The receptors derive from a man between 60 and 75 years old with COVID-19, enrolled during active disease.

This chain uses TRBV5-5 with TRBJ1-2; D is perhaps TRBD1 (6 bases). The CDR3 loop spans 15 amino acids. V was shortened by 4 bases and J by 0 bases, with 13 bases between the two germline ends. Germline V gives CDR1 SGHKS, CDR2 YYEKEE (reference sequence). This CDR3 is CASSPGQRSNYGYTF. CDR3 DNA sequence: TGTGCCAGCAGCCCAGGACAGAGGTCTAACTATGGCTACACCTTC.

The chain has TRBV5-6 and TRBJ2-3; TRBD2 might be the D (5 bases). Trimming pared 5 bases from V and 4 bases from J, leaving 17 bases between. The CDR3 runs to 15 residues. The V gene's germline CDR1 is SGHDT and CDR2 YYEEEE. The CDR3 is CASRARGAGADTQYF. The CDR3 DNA sequence: TGTGCCAGCAGGGCCCGGGGAGCCGGCGCAGATACGCAGTATTTT.